The rows below give T cell receptor beta chains drawn from one sample of a study of blood T cells in healthy people across ages. From the 5' RACE reads, TCRdb called clonotypes with MiXCR, one entry per CDR3 protein. This sample has about 780,000 distinct CDR3 sequences, with approximately 24% found just once. The sample was also reused in another study, on T cells of mothers and their children.

The sequenced sample was blood. These receptor sequences come from a boy younger than 18 in good health. Both conserved end residues are part of each CDR3. The D gene is left open where the match is weak. Expanded clones get a size class; other rows say once, few or many, or leave the size out.

>NA|TRBD2|TRBJ2-7|TRBV6-1|15
TGTGCCAGCAGTGACGGGACTATGTCCTCCTACGAGCAGTACTTC
CASSDGTMSSYEQYF
>few|TRBD1|TRBJ1-2|TRBV5-1|16
TGCGCCAGCAGCTTGTCCTGGGACAGGGTGGTCTATGGCTACACCTTC
CASSLSWDRVVYGYTF
>NA|NA|TRBJ2-5|TRBV7-2|14
TGTGCCAGCAGCGAGGGTCGGGTGGGGGAGACCCAGTACTTC
CASSEGRVGETQYF
>many|TRBD2|TRBJ2-3|TRBV15|15
TGTGCCACCAGTCTCGGGACTAGGGGCACAGATACGCAGTATTTT
CATSLGTRGTDTQYF
>few|NA|TRBJ1-6|TRBV5-1|14
TGCGCCAGCAGCTTGGGGACAGCCTCTTCACCCCTCCACTTT
CASSLGTASSPLHF
>NA|NA|TRBJ2-6|TRBV11-1|16
TGTGCCAGCAGCCTAGGGGTCTACTCTGGGGCCAACGTCCTGACTTTC
CASSLGVYSGANVLTF
>many|TRBD2|TRBJ2-7|TRBV7-3|14
TGTGCCAGCAGCCCGGGACTAGCAGTTTACGAGCAGTACTTC
CASSPGLAVYEQYF
>few|NA|TRBJ1-4|TRBV18|20
TGTGCCAGCTCACTTCTCAGGACAGCCCCAGTAACCTCAACTAATGAAAAACTGTTTTTT
CASSLLRTAPVTSTNEKLFF
>NA|TRBD2|TRBJ2-3|TRBV2|17
TGTGCCAGCAGTGGCCGGGGAGCGGGGGGCCCCACAGATACGCAGTATTTT
CASSGRGAGGPTDTQYF
>NA|NA|TRBJ2-7|TRBV14|13
TGTGCCAGCAGCCCTCGACCGTGGTACGAGCAGTACTTC
CASSPRPWYEQYF
>few|NA|TRBJ1-2|TRBV20-1|13
TGCAGTGTTCCGAAACGGGGCCACTATGGCTACACCTTC
CSVPKRGHYGYTF
>few|TRBD2|TRBJ2-1|TRBV5-4|16
TGTGCCAGCAGCGACGGGCTAGCGGGGGTTTACAATGAGCAGTTCTTC
CASSDGLAGVYNEQFF
>NA|NA|TRBJ2-3|TRBV24-1|12
TGTACCACCAGTGACCTCCTAGAAACGCAGTATTTT
CTTSDLLETQYF
>many|TRBD2|TRBJ2-5|TRBV29-1|16
TGCAGCGTTGAAGGTGGGACTAGCGGACCCCAAGAGACCCAGTACTTC
CSVEGGTSGPQETQYF
>NA|NA|TRBJ2-1|TRBV28|15
TGTGCCAGCAGTCGCCGGGGGGCAGGCCACAATGAGCAGTTCTTC
CASSRRGAGHNEQFF
>few|NA|TRBJ1-1|TRBV2|14
TGTGCCAGCACATCCAGGGGAATGAACACTGAAGCTTTCTTT
CASTSRGMNTEAFF
>few|NA|TRBJ2-5|TRBV5-1|18
TGCGCCAGCAAATCCGACTGGGGCGAGACTCTGAGTCGCGGGACCCAGTACTTC
CASKSDWGETLSRGTQYF
>few|NA|TRBJ1-1|TRBV4-1|13
TGCGCCAGCAGAGGTCCCGGGAACACTGAAGCTTTCTTT
CASRGPGNTEAFF
>few|NA|TRBJ2-5|TRBV6-2/TRBV6-3|18
TGTGCCAGTTCCAGAGGAGACAGGCCGACGGACGTTGAAGAGACCCAGTACTTC
CASSRGDRPTDVEETQYF